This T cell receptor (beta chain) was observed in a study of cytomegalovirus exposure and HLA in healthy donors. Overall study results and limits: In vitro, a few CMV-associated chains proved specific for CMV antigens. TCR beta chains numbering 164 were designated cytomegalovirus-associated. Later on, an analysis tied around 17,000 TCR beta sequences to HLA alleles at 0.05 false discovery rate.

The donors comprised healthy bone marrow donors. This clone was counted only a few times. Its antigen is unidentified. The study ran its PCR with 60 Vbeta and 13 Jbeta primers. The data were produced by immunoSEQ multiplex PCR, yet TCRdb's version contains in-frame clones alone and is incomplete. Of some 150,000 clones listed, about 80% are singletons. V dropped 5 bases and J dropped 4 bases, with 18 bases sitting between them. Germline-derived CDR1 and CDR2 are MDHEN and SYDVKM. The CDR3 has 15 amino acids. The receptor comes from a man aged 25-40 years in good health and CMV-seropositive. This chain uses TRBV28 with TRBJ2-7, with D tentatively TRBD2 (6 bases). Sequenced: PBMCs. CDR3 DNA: TGTGCCAGCAGTAACCCTGGACTATTCGAGTACGAGCAGTACTTC. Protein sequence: CASSNPGLFEYEQYF. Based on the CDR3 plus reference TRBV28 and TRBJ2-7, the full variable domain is DVKVTQSSRYLVKRTGEKVFLECVQDMDHENMFWYRQDPGLGLRLIYFSYDVKMKEKGDIPEGYSVSREKKERFSLILESASTNQTSMYLCASSNPGLFEYEQYFGPGTRLTVT.